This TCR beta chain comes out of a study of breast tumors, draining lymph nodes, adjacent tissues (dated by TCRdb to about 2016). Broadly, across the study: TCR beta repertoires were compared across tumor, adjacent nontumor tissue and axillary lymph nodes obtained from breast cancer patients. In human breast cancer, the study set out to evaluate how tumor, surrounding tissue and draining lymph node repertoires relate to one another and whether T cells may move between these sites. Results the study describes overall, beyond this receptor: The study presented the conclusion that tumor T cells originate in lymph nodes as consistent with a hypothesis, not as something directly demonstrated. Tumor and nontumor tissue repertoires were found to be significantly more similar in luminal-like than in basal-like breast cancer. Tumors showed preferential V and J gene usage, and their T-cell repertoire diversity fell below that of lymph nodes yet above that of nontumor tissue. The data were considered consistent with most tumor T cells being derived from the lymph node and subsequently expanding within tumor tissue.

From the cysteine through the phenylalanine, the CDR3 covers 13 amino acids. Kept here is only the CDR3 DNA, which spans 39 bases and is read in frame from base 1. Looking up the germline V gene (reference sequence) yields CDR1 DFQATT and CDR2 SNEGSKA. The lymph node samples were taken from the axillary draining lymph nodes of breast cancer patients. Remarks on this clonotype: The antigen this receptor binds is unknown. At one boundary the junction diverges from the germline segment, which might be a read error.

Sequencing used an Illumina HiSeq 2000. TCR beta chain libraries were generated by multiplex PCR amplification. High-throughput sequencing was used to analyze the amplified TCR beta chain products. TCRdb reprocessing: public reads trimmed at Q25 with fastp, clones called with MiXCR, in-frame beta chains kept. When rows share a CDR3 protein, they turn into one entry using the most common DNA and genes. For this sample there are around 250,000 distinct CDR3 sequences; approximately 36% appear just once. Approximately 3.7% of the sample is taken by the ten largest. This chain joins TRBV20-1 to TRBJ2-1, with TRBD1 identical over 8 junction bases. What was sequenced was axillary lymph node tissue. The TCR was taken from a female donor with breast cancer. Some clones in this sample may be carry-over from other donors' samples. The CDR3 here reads CSARPGQGNQQFF. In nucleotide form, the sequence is TGCAGTGCTAGACCTGGACAGGGCAATCAGCAGTTCTTC.